This TCR beta chain was captured by sequencing in a study of blood T cell repertoires in COVID-19. Overall study context: Sites across the United States, Italy and Spain contributed samples from acute and convalescent COVID-19.

Study processing details: Counts of nucleated cells, estimated from reference gene primer amplification, were obtained. The protocol was immunoSEQ multiplex PCR, while the TCRdb copy is restricted to in-frame clones and leaves out a portion. V, J and clone size are taken as reported in that table, and D and trimming were inferred from the DNA itself. The sample lists 150,000 to 200,000 clones, roughly nine tenths occurring once. Unmatched junction bases numbered 8, after V lost 2 bases and J lost 0 bases. The CDR3 consists of 18 residues. Germline CDR1 reads MDHEN; CDR2 reads SYDVKM. The sequence was collected from a woman in her 70s with acute or convalescent COVID-19. The sample was peripheral blood. The chain combines TRBV28 with TRBJ2-2, with 8 bases lining up with TRBD1. The CDR3 loop is CASSLGDRRRPNTGELFF. The CDR3 DNA follows: TGTGCCAGCAGTTTAGGGGACAGGCGTCGCCCGAACACCGGGGAGCTGTTTTTT.